Listed below are T cell receptor beta chains from one sample, sequenced in a study of T cells in Graves' hyperthyroidism and ophthalmopathy. MiXCR was run by TCRdb on the multiplex PCR reads, yielding one entry per CDR3 protein. This sample has some 460,000 distinct CDR3 sequences, with 15% to 17% found just once. What was sequenced was blood. These receptor sequences come from a woman under 30 with Graves' hyperthyroidism. CDR3s leave out the opening cysteine and the closing phenylalanine or tryptophan. D genes are given only for firm matches.

v_call	d_call	j_call	cdr3_aa
TRBV28	-	TRBJ1-5	ASSFRTASNQPQH
TRBV3-1	-	TRBJ1-1	ASSQNRQTSRKAF
TRBV5-8	-	TRBJ2-1	ASSVRPRSSYNEQF
TRBV20-1	-	TRBJ1-1	SAHYPGLMNTEAF
TRBV7-2	TRBD2	TRBJ2-3	ASSLPSGTDTQY
TRBV11-1	-	TRBJ2-7	ASSLGAFEQY
TRBV28	TRBD1	TRBJ2-7	ASEAPGQGSYEQY
TRBV27	-	TRBJ2-2	ASSLNGNTGELF
TRBV20-1	TRBD2	TRBJ2-1	SAMGLAGGPRQF
TRBV7-2	-	TRBJ1-2	ASSLTWSAARYGHT
TRBV19	-	TRBJ2-3	ASSPGTNTDTQY
TRBV24-1	-	TRBJ2-7	ATSKDGSYEQY
TRBV20-1	TRBD2	TRBJ2-5	SARAGSGRTETQY
TRBV7-9	-	TRBJ2-1	ASSRWGNEQF
TRBV5-1	-	TRBJ2-2	ASSFTGIANTGELF
TRBV14	-	TRBJ1-1	ASSQDWGRENTEAF
TRBV28	-	TRBJ2-3	ASSFPLNRVISTDTQY
TRBV12-3/TRBV12-4	-	TRBJ1-6	ASSLGMSPLH
TRBV2	TRBD1	TRBJ1-2	ASNEQGDYGYT
TRBV7-9	-	TRBJ2-7	ASSPRSGSEQY
TRBV19	-	TRBJ1-5	ASSIDPHRAQPQH
TRBV7-9	-	TRBJ1-4	ASSRAGGNEKLF
TRBV4-1	TRBD2	TRBJ2-4	ASSQARAGGIENIQY
TRBV20-1	TRBD2	TRBJ2-3	SARLAGGADTQY
TRBV29-1	-	TRBJ2-7	SVFGTFTYEQY
TRBV6-4	-	TRBJ2-2	ASSSLPGTRNTGELF
TRBV9	-	TRBJ2-1	ASSVNTYNEQF
TRBV29-1	-	TRBJ1-1	SVAKRGLNTEAF
TRBV6-1	-	TRBJ1-2	ASSDEAASSYGYT
TRBV6-2/TRBV6-3	-	TRBJ2-5	ASSPERQETQY
TRBV7-3	TRBD1	TRBJ2-7	ASSTFRQGDYEQY
TRBV20-1	-	TRBJ2-7	SAAPGTHEQY
TRBV5-1	TRBD1	TRBJ1-1	ASSGGQEEGGNEAF
TRBV28	TRBD1	TRBJ1-4	ATAGQNIEKLF
TRBV4-2	-	TRBJ1-1	ASSVNPTENTEAF
TRBV20-1	-	TRBJ2-4	SASRAIVQAKNIQY
TRBV2	-	TRBJ1-1	ASSVMGRNTEAF
TRBV11-1	-	TRBJ2-3	ASTTTATTDTQY
TRBV9	TRBD1	TRBJ2-7	ASSAGQGVNEQY
TRBV7-9	-	TRBJ1-2	ASSLPARYGYT
TRBV9	-	TRBJ1-2	ASSGETNYGYT
TRBV7-8	TRBD1	TRBJ1-2	ASSLGGGQVEGYT
TRBV6-2/TRBV6-3	TRBD1	TRBJ2-7	ASSYSRQGHEQY
TRBV12-3/TRBV12-4	-	TRBJ1-2	ASSYLGSQTAYGYT
TRBV3-1	TRBD2	TRBJ2-1	ASSLGLAGGREQF
TRBV6-6	-	TRBJ1-1	ASSYSGGGGTEAF
TRBV4-1	-	TRBJ2-7	ASSQVRNSYEQY
TRBV12-3/TRBV12-4	TRBD1	TRBJ2-3	ASSFLRTGSTDTQY
TRBV18	-	TRBJ1-5	ASSPRDGSNQPQH
TRBV4-1	-	TRBJ2-1	ASSQGRYDNEQF
TRBV24-1	TRBD2	TRBJ2-3	ATSELGLAGVADTQY
TRBV5-1	TRBD2	TRBJ2-5	ASSVTSGRALKETQY
TRBV10-3	-	TRBJ1-2	AISHETVSYGYT
TRBV12-3/TRBV12-4	TRBD2	TRBJ2-1	ASSPRASGQDEQF
TRBV6-5	-	TRBJ2-1	ASSYESRSYNEQF
TRBV10-3	TRBD2	TRBJ2-3	AISNLAGGPDTQY
TRBV3-1	-	TRBJ2-5	ASSQEAHQETQY
TRBV11-2	-	TRBJ1-1	ASSLWQSRIPEAF
TRBV2	TRBD1	TRBJ2-5	ASSEGPRTGQKETQY
TRBV19	-	TRBJ2-3	ASNIGQITDTQY